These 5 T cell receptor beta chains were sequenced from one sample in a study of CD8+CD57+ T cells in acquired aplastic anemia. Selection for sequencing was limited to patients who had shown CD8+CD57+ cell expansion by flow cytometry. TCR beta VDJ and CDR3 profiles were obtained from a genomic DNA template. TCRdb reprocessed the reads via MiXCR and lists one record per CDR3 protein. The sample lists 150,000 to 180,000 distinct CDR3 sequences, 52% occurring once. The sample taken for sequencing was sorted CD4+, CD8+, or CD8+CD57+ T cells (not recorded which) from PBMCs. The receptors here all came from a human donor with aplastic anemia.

The CDR3 DNA reads as TGTGCCACCAGTGATCCACCGGGACAGGGGGCCGTAGAGACCCAGTACTTC. This sequence encodes CATSDPPGQGAVETQYF. The chain carries TRBV24-1 and TRBJ2-5; 12 bases line up with TRBD1. Germline lookup yields CDR1 KGHDR and CDR2 SFDVKD. Trimming cost V 3 bases and J 4 bases; bases outside gene matches: 8. This CDR3 has 17 residues.

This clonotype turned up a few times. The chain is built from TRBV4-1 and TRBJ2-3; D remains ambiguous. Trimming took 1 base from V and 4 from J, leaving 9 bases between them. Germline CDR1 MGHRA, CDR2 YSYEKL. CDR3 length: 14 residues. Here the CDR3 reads CASSQGLAPDTQYF. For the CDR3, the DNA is TGCGCCAGCAGCCAAGGCCTTGCCCCAGATACGCAGTATTTT.

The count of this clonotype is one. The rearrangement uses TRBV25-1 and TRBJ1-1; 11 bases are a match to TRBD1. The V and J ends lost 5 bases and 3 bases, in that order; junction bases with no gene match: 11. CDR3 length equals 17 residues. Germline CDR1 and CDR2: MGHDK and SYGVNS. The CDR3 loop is CASSPRTGGAVDTEAFF. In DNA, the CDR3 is TGTGCCAGCAGTCCCCGGACAGGGGGCGCGGTGGACACTGAAGCTTTCTTT.

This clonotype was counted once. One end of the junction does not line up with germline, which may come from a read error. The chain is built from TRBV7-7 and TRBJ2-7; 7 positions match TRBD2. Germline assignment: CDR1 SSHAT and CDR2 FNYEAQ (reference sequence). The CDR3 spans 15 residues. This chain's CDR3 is CASSPGTTGGYKQYF. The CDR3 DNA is TGTGCTAGCAGCCCTGGGACTACCGGGGGTTACAAGCAGTACTTC.

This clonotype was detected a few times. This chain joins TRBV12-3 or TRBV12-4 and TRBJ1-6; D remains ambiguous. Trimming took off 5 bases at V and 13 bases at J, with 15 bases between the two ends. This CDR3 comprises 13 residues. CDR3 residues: CASSRQAYVPLHF. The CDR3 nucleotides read TGTGCCAGCAGTAGGCAGGCCTACGTTCCCCTCCACTTT.